This T cell receptor beta chain appears in the sequencing data of a study of T cell responses to AZD1222 COVID-19 vaccine. Pooling was applied to second doses at about 4 or about 12 weeks. The V end lost 4 bases, the J end lost 0 bases, and 7 bases lay between the germline ends. Per germline, CDR1 LGHDT and CDR2 YNNKEL (reference sequence). CDR3 length equals 14 residues. TCRdb's copy holds only in-frame clones and misses some; the assay was immunoSEQ multiplex PCR. The sample carries some 170,000 clones, 90% to 95% recorded once. A word on this clone: Its target is not known.

Study-wide results and caveats: All repertoire sampling was performed exclusively after the peak T cell response. Donors, mostly white British, included more females; clonal diversity was possibly underestimated. Two AZD1222 doses significantly raised spike-specific TCR breadth and depth over controls.

Specimen: peripheral blood, collected 28 days after the second AZD1222 dose. V is TRBV3-1 (or the pseudogene TRBV3-2) and J is TRBJ1-3; no clear D. This receptor was obtained from an adult who received the AZD1222 COVID-19 vaccine. This CDR3 reads CASSPSSSGNTIYF. CDR3 sequence (DNA): TGTGCCAGCAGCCCCTCGAGCTCTGGAAACACCATATATTTT.